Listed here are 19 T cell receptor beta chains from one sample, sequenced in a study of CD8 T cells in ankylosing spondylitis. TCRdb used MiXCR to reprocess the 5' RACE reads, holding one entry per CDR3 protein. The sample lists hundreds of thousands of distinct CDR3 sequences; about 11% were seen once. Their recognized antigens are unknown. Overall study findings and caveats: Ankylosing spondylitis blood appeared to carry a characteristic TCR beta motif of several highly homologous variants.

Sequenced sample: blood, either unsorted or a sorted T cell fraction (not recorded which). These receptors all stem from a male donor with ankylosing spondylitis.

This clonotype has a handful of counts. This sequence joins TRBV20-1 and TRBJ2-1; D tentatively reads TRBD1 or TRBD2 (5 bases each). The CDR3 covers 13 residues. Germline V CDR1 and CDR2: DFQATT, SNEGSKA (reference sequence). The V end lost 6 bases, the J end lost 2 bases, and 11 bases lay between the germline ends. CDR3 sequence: CSAWGRTYNEQFF. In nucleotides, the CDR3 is TGCAGTGCCTGGGGACGCACCTACAATGAGCAGTTCTTC.

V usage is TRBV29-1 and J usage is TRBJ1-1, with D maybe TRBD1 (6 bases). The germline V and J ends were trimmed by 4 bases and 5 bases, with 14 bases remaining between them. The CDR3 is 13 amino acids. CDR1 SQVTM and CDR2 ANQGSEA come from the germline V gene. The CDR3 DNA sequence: TGCAGCGTTGCGGGGCTGAGGGGGACTGAAGCTTTCTTT. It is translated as CSVAGLRGTEAFF.

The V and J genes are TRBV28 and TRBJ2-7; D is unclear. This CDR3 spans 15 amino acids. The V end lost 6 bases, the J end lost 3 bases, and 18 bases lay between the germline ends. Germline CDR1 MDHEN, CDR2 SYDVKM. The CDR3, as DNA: TGTGCCAGCAGCCGCCCGTCAAGCCGAATCTACGAGCAGTACTTC. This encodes CASSRPSSRIYEQYF. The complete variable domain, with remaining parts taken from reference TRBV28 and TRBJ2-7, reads DVKVTQSSRYLVKRTGEKVFLECVQDMDHENMFWYRQDPGLGLRLIYFSYDVKMKEKGDIPEGYSVSREKKERFSLILESASTNQTSMYLCASSRPSSRIYEQYFGPGTRLTVT.

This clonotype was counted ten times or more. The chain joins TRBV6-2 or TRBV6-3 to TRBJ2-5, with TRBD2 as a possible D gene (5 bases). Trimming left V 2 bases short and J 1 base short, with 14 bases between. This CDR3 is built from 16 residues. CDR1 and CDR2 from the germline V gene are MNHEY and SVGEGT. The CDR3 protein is CASSYTREAVQETQYF. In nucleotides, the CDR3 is TGTGCCAGCAGTTACACCCGTGAAGCGGTCCAAGAGACCCAGTACTTC.

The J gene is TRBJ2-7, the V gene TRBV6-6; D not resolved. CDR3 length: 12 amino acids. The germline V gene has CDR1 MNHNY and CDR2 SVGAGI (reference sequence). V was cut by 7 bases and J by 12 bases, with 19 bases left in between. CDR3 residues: CASKDLLPYLYF. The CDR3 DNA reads TGTGCCAGCAAGGACCTACTACCCTACCTGTACTTC.

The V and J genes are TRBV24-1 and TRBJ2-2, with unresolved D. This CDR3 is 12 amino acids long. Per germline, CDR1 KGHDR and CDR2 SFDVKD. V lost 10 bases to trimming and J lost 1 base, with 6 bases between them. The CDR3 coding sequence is TGTGCCACGAACAAGAACACCGGGGAGCTGTTTTTT. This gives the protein CATNKNTGELFF.

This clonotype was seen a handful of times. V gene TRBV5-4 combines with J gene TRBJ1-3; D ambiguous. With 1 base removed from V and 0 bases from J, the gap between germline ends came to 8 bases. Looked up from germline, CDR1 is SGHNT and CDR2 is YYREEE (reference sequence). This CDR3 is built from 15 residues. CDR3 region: CASSLSASSGNTIYF. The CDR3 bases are TGTGCCAGCAGCTTGTCTGCCAGCTCTGGAAACACCATATATTTT.

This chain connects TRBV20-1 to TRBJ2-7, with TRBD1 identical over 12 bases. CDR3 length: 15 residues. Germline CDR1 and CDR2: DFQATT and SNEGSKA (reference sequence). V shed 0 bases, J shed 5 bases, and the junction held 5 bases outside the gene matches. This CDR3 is CSARDRGQGAHEQYF. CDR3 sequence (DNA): TGCAGTGCTAGAGATCGGGGACAGGGGGCCCACGAGCAGTACTTC.

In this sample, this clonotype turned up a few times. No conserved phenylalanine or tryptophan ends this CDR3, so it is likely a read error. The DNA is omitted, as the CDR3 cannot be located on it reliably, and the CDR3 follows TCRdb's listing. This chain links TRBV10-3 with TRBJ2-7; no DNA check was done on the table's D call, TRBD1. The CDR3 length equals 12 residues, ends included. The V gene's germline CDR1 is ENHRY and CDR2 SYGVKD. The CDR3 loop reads CAISAVDSPCIL.

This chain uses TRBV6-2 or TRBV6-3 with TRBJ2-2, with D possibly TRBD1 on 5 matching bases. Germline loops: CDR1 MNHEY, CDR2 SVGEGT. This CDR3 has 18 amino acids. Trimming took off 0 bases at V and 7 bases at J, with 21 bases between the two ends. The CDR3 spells CASSYSVRFPRDSGELFF. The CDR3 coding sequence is TGTGCCAGCAGTTACTCCGTGAGGTTCCCCCGTGACAGCGGGGAGCTGTTTTTT.

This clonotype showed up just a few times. The CDR3 protein is CASSEFVAKNIQYF. CDR3 sequence (DNA): TGCGCCAGCAGTGAGTTTGTAGCCAAAAACATTCAGTACTTC. The V call is TRBV10-2, the J call TRBJ2-4; D remains ambiguous. Trimming pared 1 base from V and 0 bases from J, leaving 4 bases between. Per the germline V gene, CDR1 is WSHSY and CDR2 is SAAADI. The CDR3 loop spans 14 amino acids.

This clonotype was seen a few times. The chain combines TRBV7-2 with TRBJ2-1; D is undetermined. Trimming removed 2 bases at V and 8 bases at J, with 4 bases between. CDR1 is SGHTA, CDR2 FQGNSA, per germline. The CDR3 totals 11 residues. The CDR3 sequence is CASSLYHEQFF. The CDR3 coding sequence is TGTGCCAGCAGCTTATACCATGAGCAGTTCTTC.

CDR3 sequence reads: CASSFGTSWVTGYTF. Written as DNA, the CDR3 is TGCGCCAGCAGCTTTGGGACGAGTTGGGTGACTGGCTACACCTTC. This chain uses TRBV5-1 with TRBJ1-2; D is possibly TRBD1 (5 bases). Deletions cut 2 bases from V and 7 bases from J, with 18 bases between. The CDR3 is 15 residues long. Germline assignment: CDR1 SGHRS and CDR2 YFSETQ. Combining the CDR3 with reference TRBV5-1 and TRBJ1-2 gives the whole variable domain KAGVTQTPRYLIKTRGQQVTLSCSPISGHRSVSWYQQTPGQGLQFLFEYFSETQRNKGNFPGRFSGRQFSNSRSEMNVSTLELGDSALYLCASSFGTSWVTGYTFGSGTRLTVV.

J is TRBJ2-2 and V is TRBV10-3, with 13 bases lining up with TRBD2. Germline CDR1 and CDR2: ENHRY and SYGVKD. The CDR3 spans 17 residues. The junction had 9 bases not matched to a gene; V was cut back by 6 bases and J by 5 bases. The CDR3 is CAISPTSGRAWTGELFF. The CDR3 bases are TGTGCCATCAGCCCAACTAGCGGGAGGGCCTGGACCGGGGAGCTGTTTTTT.

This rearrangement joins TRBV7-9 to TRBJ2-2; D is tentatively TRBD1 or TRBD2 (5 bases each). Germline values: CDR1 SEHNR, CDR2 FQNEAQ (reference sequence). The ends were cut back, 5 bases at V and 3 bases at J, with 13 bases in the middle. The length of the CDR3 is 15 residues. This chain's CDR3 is CASSPWGRDTGELFF. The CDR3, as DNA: TGTGCCAGCAGCCCGTGGGGGAGAGACACCGGGGAGCTGTTTTTT. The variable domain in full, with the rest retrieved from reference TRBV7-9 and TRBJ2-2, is DTGVSQNPRHKITKRGQNVTFRCDPISEHNRLYWYRQTLGQGPEFLTYFQNEAQLEKSRLLSDRFSAERPKGSFSTLEIQRTEQGDSAMYLCASSPWGRDTGELFFGEGSRLTVL.

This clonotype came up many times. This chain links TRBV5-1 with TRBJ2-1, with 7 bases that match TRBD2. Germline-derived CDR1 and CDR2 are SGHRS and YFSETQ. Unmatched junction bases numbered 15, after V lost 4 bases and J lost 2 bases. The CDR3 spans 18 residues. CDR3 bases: TGCGCCAGCAGCCTAACGGGTGCGGGAGTGACCACCTACAATGAGCAGTTCTTC. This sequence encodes CASSLTGAGVTTYNEQFF.

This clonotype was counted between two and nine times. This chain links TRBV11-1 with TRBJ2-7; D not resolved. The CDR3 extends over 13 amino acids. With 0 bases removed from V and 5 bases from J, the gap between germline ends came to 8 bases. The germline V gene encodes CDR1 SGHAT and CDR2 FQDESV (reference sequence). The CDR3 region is CASSLAPRDEQYF. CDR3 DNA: TGTGCCAGCAGCTTAGCGCCTAGAGACGAGCAGTACTTC.

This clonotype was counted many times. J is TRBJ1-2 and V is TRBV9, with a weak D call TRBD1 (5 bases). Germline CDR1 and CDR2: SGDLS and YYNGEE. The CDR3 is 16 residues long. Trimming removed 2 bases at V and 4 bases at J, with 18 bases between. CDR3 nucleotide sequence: TGTGCCAGCAGCGTGACCCCTTCGGAGGGGACCTATGGCTACACCTTC. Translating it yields CASSVTPSEGTYGYTF.

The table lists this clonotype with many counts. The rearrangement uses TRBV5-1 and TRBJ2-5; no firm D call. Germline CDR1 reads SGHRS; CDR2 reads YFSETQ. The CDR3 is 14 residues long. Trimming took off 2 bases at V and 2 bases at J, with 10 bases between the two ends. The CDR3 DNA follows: TGCGCCAGCAGCTTCATCCCAGCTCAAGAGACCCAGTACTTC. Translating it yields CASSFIPAQETQYF.